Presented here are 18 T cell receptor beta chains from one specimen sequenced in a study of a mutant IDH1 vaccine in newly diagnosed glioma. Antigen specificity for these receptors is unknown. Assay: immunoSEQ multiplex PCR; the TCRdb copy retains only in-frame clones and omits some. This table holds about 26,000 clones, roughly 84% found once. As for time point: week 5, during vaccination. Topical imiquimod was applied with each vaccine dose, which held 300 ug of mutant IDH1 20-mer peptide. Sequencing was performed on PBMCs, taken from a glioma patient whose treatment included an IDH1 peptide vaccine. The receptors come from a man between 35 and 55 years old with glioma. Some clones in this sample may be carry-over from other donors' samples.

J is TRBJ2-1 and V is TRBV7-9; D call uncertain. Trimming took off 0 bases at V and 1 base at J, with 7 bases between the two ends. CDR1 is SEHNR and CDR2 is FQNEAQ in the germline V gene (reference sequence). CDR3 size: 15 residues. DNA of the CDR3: TGTGCCAGCAGCTTAGCCGTAGTTTCCTACAATGAGCAGTTCTTC. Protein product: CASSLAVVSYNEQFF.

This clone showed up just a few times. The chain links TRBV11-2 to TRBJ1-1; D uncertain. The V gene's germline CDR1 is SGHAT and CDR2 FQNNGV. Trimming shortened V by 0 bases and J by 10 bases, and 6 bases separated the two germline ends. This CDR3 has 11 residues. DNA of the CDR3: TGTGCCAGCAGCTTAGACCCTAGAGCTTTCTTT. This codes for CASSLDPRAFF.

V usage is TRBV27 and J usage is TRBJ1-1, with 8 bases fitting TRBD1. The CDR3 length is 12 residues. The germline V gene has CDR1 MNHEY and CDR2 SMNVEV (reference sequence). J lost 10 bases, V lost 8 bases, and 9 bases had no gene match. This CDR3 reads CASGFQGARAFF. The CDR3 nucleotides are TGTGCCAGCGGGTTCCAGGGGGCGCGAGCTTTCTTT.

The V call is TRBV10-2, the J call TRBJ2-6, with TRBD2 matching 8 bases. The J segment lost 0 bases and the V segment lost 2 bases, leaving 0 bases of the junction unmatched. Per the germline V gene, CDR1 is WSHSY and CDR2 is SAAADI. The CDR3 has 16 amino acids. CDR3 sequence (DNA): TGCGCCAGCAGTGAGCGGGGGGGCTCTGGGGCCAACGTCCTGACTTTC. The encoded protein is CASSERGGSGANVLTF.

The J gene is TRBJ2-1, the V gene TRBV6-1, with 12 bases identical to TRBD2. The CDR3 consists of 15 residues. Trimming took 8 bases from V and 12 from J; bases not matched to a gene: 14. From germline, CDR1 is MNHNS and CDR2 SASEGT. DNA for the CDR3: TGTGCCAGCGATCGGGCTAGCGGGGGGGAGGGAGGGCAGTTCTTC. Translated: CASDRASGGEGGQFF.

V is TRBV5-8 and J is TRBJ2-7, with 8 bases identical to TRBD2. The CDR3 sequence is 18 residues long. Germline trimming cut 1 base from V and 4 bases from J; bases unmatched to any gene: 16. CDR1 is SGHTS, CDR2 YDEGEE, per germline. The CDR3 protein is CASSLWWGTRNDAYEQYF. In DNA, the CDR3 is TGTGCCAGCAGCTTGTGGTGGGGGACTAGGAATGACGCATACGAGCAGTACTTC.

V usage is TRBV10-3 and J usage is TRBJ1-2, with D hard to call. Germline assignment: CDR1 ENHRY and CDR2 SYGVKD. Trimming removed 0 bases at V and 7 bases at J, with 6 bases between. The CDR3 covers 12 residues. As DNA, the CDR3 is TGTGCCATCAGTGAGTCGAATAGTGGCTACACCTTC. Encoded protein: CAISESNSGYTF.

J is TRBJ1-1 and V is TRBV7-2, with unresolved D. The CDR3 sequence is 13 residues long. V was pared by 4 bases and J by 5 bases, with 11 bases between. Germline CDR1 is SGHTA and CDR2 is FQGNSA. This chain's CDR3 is CASSYPRQTEAFF. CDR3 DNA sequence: TGTGCCAGCAGCTACCCGAGGCAGACTGAAGCTTTCTTT.

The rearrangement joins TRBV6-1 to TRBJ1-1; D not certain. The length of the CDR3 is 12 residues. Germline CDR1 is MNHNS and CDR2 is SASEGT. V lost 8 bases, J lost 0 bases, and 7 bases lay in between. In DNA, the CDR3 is TGTGCCAGCTCGGAAATGAACACTGAAGCTTTCTTT. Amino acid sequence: CASSEMNTEAFF.

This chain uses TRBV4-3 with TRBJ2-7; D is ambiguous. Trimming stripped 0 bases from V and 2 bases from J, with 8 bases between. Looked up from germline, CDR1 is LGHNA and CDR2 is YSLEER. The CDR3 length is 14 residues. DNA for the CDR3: TGCGCCAGCAGCCAAGATCCAATAGCCTACGAGCAGTACTTC. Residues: CASSQDPIAYEQYF.

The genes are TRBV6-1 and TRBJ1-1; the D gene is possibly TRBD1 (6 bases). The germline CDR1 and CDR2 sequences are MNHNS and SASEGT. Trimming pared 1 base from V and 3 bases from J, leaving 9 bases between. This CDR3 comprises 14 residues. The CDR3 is CASSEEGGYTEAFF. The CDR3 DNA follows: TGTGCCAGCAGTGAAGAAGGGGGGTACACTGAAGCTTTCTTT.

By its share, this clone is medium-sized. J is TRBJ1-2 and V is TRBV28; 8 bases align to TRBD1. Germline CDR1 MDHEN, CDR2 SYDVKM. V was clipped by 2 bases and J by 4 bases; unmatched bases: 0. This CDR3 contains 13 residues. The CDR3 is CASSLGQGYGYTF. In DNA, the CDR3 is TGTGCCAGCAGTTTAGGACAGGGCTATGGCTACACCTTC.

As DNA, the CDR3 is TGTGCCAGCAGCTTAGAAGCTCCGGGCGAGCAGTACTTC. Encoded protein: CASSLEAPGEQYF. V and J are TRBV7-8 and TRBJ2-7; D call uncertain. Per germline, CDR1 SGHVS and CDR2 FQNEAQ. V gave up 1 base and J gave up 6 bases, with 10 bases separating them. The CDR3 is 13 residues long.

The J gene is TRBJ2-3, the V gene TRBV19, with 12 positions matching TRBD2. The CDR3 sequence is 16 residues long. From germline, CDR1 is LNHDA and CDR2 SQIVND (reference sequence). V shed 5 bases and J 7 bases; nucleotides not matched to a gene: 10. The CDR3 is CASSEGLAGLLYTQYF. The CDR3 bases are TGTGCCAGTAGTGAGGGACTAGCGGGCCTTTTATATACGCAGTATTTT. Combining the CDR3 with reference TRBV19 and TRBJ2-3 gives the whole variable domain DGGITQSPKYLFRKEGQNVTLSCEQNLNHDAMYWYRQDPGQGLRLIYYSQIVNDFQKGDIAEGYSVSREKKESFPLTVTSAQKNPTAFYLCASSEGLAGLLYTQYFGPGTRLTVL.

CDR3 coding DNA: TGTGCCAGCAGCTTACGGAGTGCTAGCTGGGCAGATACGCAGTATTTT. The encoded protein is CASSLRSASWADTQYF. This chain links TRBV7-9 with TRBJ2-3, with D possibly TRBD2 on 5 matching bases. Germline V lookup: CDR1 SEHNR, CDR2 FQNEAQ (reference sequence). The V end lost 2 bases, the J end lost 4 bases, and 16 bases lay between the germline ends. This CDR3 contains 16 residues.

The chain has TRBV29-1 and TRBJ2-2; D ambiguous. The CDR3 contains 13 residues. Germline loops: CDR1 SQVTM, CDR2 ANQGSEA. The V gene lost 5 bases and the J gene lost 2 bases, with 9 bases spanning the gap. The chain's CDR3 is CSVPTENTGELFF. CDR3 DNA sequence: TGCAGCGTTCCTACAGAAAACACCGGGGAGCTGTTTTTT.

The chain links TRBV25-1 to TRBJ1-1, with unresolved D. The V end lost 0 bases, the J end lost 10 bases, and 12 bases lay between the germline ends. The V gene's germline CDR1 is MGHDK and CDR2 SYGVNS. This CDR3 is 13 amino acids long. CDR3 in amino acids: CASSEYPQDGAFF. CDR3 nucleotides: TGTGCCAGCAGTGAATATCCGCAGGACGGAGCTTTCTTT. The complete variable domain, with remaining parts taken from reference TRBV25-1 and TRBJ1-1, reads EADIYQTPRYLVIGTGKKITLECSQTMGHDKMYWYQQDPGMELHLIHYSYGVNSTEKGDLSSESTVSRIRTEHFPLTLESARPSHTSQYLCASSEYPQDGAFFGQGTRLTVV.

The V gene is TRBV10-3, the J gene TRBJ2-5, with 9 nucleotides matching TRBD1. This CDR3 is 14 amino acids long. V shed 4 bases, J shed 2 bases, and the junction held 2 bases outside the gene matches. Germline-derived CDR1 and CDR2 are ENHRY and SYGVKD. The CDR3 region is CAISAGTGQETQYF. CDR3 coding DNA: TGTGCCATCAGTGCCGGGACAGGGCAAGAGACCCAGTACTTC.